This paragraph covers one T cell receptor (beta chain) sequence. The sample is drawn from a study of blood T cell repertoires in COVID-19. The repertoire was sequenced with immunoSEQ multiplex PCR; TCRdb's copy has only in-frame clones and lacks some. The sample records fewer than 450,000 clones, more than 75% being singletons. Trimming removed 2 bases from V and 10 bases from J; junction bases left unmatched: 7. The CDR3 has 15 amino acids. The germline CDR1 and CDR2 sequences are MNHEY and SVGAGI. The chain couples TRBV6-5 to TRBJ1-6, with 8 bases aligning to TRBD1. The receptor comes from a woman aged 18-29 years who had recovered from COVID-19. The specimen was PBMCs or T cells enriched from blood (not recorded which). The CDR3 DNA reads TGTGCCAGCAGTTACGTCGACAGGGGTGACTCACCCCTCCACTTT. As protein: CASSYVDRGDSPLHF.